A single sample gave rise to the 13 T cell receptor beta chains below, sequenced in a study of post-analysis software for immune sequencing data. Built from TCR beta cDNA, the libraries had unique molecular identifiers in them. MiXCR was run by TCRdb on the PCR reads, yielding one entry per CDR3 protein. Of around 260,000 distinct CDR3 sequences in the sample, 30% to 45% were seen once. Which antigens these TCRs recognize remains unknown. Overall study results and limits: TRBV segments more frequent in patients than in controls numbered several and included TRBV5-6, TRBV5-1 and TRBV20-1.

The sequenced sample consisted of blood. All receptors come from a girl between 5 and 17 years old with multiple sclerosis.

The chain has TRBV20-1 and TRBJ2-1; 7 bases align to TRBD2. This CDR3 spans 14 amino acids. The trim removed 5 bases at V and 0 bases at J, leaving 4 bases unmatched. Germline-derived CDR1 and CDR2 are DFQATT and SNEGSKA (reference sequence). The CDR3 here is CSAPGTTSYNEQFF. For the CDR3, the DNA is TGCAGTGCTCCCGGGACTACCTCCTACAATGAGCAGTTCTTC.

This chain connects TRBV11-2 to TRBJ2-1; D is uncertain. From germline, CDR1 is SGHAT and CDR2 FQNNGV. V gave up 5 bases and J gave up 8 bases, with 13 bases separating them. CDR3 length: 13 residues. The CDR3 nucleotides are TGTGCCAGCAGCCGCTGGGGTCAGGATGAGCAGTTCTTC. This gives the protein CASSRWGQDEQFF.

The chain carries TRBV20-1 and TRBJ1-5, with unresolved D. The V and J ends lost 5 bases and 3 bases respectively, with 11 bases between them. Germline V gene data show CDR1 as DFQATT and CDR2 as SNEGSKA (reference sequence). The CDR3 extends over 13 amino acids. The CDR3 DNA is TGCAGTGCTGAATCGGGCCTCAATCAGCCCCAGCATTTT. Encoded protein: CSAESGLNQPQHF.

Points on this clonotype: This may stem from a read error, because a much larger clone lies one nucleotide away. The chain recombines TRBV30 with TRBJ2-1; unclear D gene. Germline CDR1 GTSNPN, CDR2 SVGIG (reference sequence). The CDR3 spans 13 residues. V was trimmed by 2 bases and J by 1 base, leaving 6 bases between them. CDR3 DNA: TGTGCCTGGAGTAGGGCTTCCTACAATGAGCAGTTCTTC. This gives the protein CAWSRASYNEQFF.

This chain uses TRBV7-2 with TRBJ2-2; D might be TRBD2 (6 bases). This CDR3 comprises 14 residues. Between the trimmed V and J ends, which lost 10 bases and 5 bases, there was a span of 17 bases. Germline-derived CDR1 and CDR2 are SGHTA and FQGNSA. The CDR3, as DNA: TGTGCCACCGGAGCGGGTACTAGGACCGGGGAGCTGTTTTTT. This sequence encodes CATGAGTRTGELFF.

CDR3 loop: CSARSGEIINQPQHF. For the CDR3, the DNA is TGCAGTGCTAGAAGCGGGGAGATTATTAATCAGCCCCAGCATTTT. The chain is built from TRBV20-1 and TRBJ1-5, with unresolved D. The CDR3 is 15 amino acids. Trimming pared 2 bases from V and 4 bases from J, leaving 15 bases between. The germline V gene encodes CDR1 DFQATT and CDR2 SNEGSKA (reference sequence).

Many counts were recorded for this clonotype. The chain has TRBV28 and TRBJ2-3; 9 nucleotides agree with TRBD2. The CDR3 runs to 15 residues. Germline assignment: CDR1 MDHEN and CDR2 SYDVKM. The junction had 8 bases not matched to a gene; V was cut back by 2 bases and J by 8 bases. The CDR3 here is CASSLGGGGAATQYF. The CDR3 DNA reads TGTGCCAGCAGTTTAGGTGGCGGGGGGGCAGCTACGCAGTATTTT.

Details on this clonotype: The junction does not match germline at one end; this may be a read error. This sequence joins TRBV20-1 and TRBJ2-1; 8 bases map to TRBD1. The closer fit of TRBJ2-7 to the DNA end suggests the J call may be wrong. Germline CDR1 DFQATT, CDR2 SNEGSKA (reference sequence). This CDR3 has 14 amino acids. The CDR3 loop reads CSATSDRASSEQYF. Written as DNA, the CDR3 is TGCAGTGCGACCTCGGACAGGGCATCCTCCGAGCAGTACTTC.

A note on this clonotype: A clone one base away is much larger, so this may be a read error. J is TRBJ2-5 and V is TRBV20-1; D gene unclear. Per the germline V gene, CDR1 is DFQATT and CDR2 is SNEGSKA (reference sequence). This CDR3 has 12 residues. For the CDR3, the DNA is TGCAATGCTAGATGGGGTCAAGAGACCCAGTACTTC. This codes for CNARWGQETQYF.

Details on this clonotype: With a much larger clone just one base away, this may be a read error. The rearrangement uses TRBV2 and TRBJ2-4, with D possibly TRBD2 on 5 matching bases. The CDR3 is made up of 14 amino acids. Germline CDR1 is SNHLY and CDR2 is FYNNEI. The CDR3: CASREESGKNIQYF. For the CDR3, the DNA is TGTGCCAGCAGGGAAGAGTCGGGGAAAAACATTCAGTACTTC.

This clonotype came up once. The rearrangement uses TRBV6-6 and TRBJ1-1; 9 nucleotides line up with TRBD1. The junction had 7 bases not matched to a gene; V was cut back by 10 bases and J by 7 bases. The CDR3 spans 12 residues. Germline V gene lookup returns CDR1 MNHNY and CDR2 SVGAGI (reference sequence). CDR3: CAIGTGMGEAFF. For the CDR3, the DNA is TGTGCCATCGGGACAGGGATGGGTGAAGCTTTCTTT.

The chain uses TRBV20-1 and TRBJ1-5, with TRBD1 identical over 8 bases. Germline V lookup: CDR1 DFQATT, CDR2 SNEGSKA (reference sequence). Trimming cost V 6 bases and J 7 bases; bases outside gene matches: 17. The CDR3 spans 16 residues. The CDR3 nucleotides read TGCAGTGCGAAGAGCCCGGACAGGGTCCAGGAACAGCCCCAGCATTTT. Translation: CSAKSPDRVQEQPQHF.

Concerning this clonotype: This may be a read error, as it is one base from a much larger clone. The chain carries TRBV6-2 or TRBV6-3 and TRBJ1-2; D not certain. Trimming left V 10 bases short and J 3 bases short, with 12 bases between. Germline-derived CDR1 and CDR2 are MNHEY and SVGEGT. This CDR3 is built from 12 residues. CDR3 nucleotides: TGTGCCACCCAGGAAGGAGACTATGGCTACACCTTC. It specifies CATQEGDYGYTF.